A selection of T cell receptor beta chains follows, all from one sample in a study of T cell repertoires in cytomegalovirus infection. TCRdb independently ran MiXCR on the reads; one entry per CDR3 protein. Among approximately 500,000 distinct CDR3 sequences, 16% were seen once, and the ten largest hold 20% to 30%. Sample: CD8+ T cells from PBMCs. Every receptor here comes from a human donor in good health (CMV status not recorded). Some clones in this sample may be carry-over from other donors' samples. Both conserved end residues are part of each CDR3. A D gene is named only where the DNA matches it firmly. Expanded clones are given a class, and other clones once, few, many or no size at all.

j_call: TRBJ1-1; d_call: TRBD1; clone_size: many; v_call: TRBV7-2; cdr3_nt: TGTGCCAGCAGCAGAGGGACAGGGGGGAACACTGAAGCTTTCTTT; cdr3_aa: CASSRGTGGNTEAFF
j_call: TRBJ1-4; d_call: .; clone_size: .; v_call: TRBV28; cdr3_nt: TGTGCCAGCAGTTTTATTGGAGCTAATGAAAAACTGTTTTTT; cdr3_aa: CASSFIGANEKLFF
j_call: TRBJ2-5; d_call: .; clone_size: many; v_call: TRBV11-2; cdr3_nt: TGTGCCAGCAGCTTCTGGGAACCCCCGGGACTTCGAGAGACCCAGTACTTC; cdr3_aa: CASSFWEPPGLRETQYF
j_call: TRBJ1-4; d_call: .; clone_size: few; v_call: TRBV27; cdr3_nt: TGTGCCAGCAGTTTAAATTGGGGGGGAACTAATGAAAAACTGTTTTTT; cdr3_aa: CASSLNWGGTNEKLFF
j_call: TRBJ1-1; d_call: TRBD1; clone_size: few; v_call: TRBV29-1; cdr3_nt: TGCAGCGGATTCGGGACAGGGGCGCCGGGCACTGAAGCTTTCTTT; cdr3_aa: CSGFGTGAPGTEAFF
j_call: TRBJ2-3; d_call: .; clone_size: many; v_call: TRBV7-2; cdr3_nt: TGTGCCAGCAGCTTAGCCAGAAAGACTGGACAAAGCACAGATACGCAGTATTTT; cdr3_aa: CASSLARKTGQSTDTQYF
j_call: TRBJ1-1; d_call: .; clone_size: many; v_call: TRBV19; cdr3_nt: TGTGCCAGTAGAGACAGGCCGAACACTGAAGCTTTCTTT; cdr3_aa: CASRDRPNTEAFF
j_call: TRBJ2-7; d_call: .; clone_size: .; v_call: TRBV7-9; cdr3_nt: TGTGCCAGCAGCTTAAAAGTCATTACTTACGAGCAGTACTTC; cdr3_aa: CASSLKVITYEQYF
j_call: TRBJ1-3; d_call: .; clone_size: .; v_call: TRBV20-1; cdr3_nt: TGCAGTGCTAGTGGAGAACGGAAGAGCTCTGGAAACACCATATATTTT; cdr3_aa: CSASGERKSSGNTIYF
j_call: TRBJ2-7; d_call: .; clone_size: many; v_call: TRBV7-9; cdr3_nt: TGTGCCAGCGAGGGCAGGACGTCCTACGAGCAGTACTTC; cdr3_aa: CASEGRTSYEQYF
j_call: TRBJ2-1; d_call: .; clone_size: few; v_call: TRBV7-9; cdr3_nt: TGTGCCAGCAGCTTCACCTGGACTCAATACCACGATGAGCAGTTCTTC; cdr3_aa: CASSFTWTQYHDEQFF
j_call: TRBJ1-2; d_call: .; clone_size: many; v_call: TRBV12-3/TRBV12-4; cdr3_nt: TGTGCCAGTGGAGGGGTCCATGGCTACACCTTC; cdr3_aa: CASGGVHGYTF
j_call: TRBJ1-6; d_call: TRBD1; clone_size: many; v_call: TRBV6-5; cdr3_nt: TGTGCCAGCAGTCACGTTGGATACAGGGGAACCTATAATTCACCCCTCCACTTT; cdr3_aa: CASSHVGYRGTYNSPLHF
j_call: TRBJ1-1; d_call: .; clone_size: many; v_call: TRBV5-4; cdr3_nt: TGTGCCAGCAGCGAACATGGGAGCGCAGGGAACACTGAAGCTTTCTTT; cdr3_aa: CASSEHGSAGNTEAFF
j_call: TRBJ2-1; d_call: .; clone_size: many; v_call: TRBV7-3; cdr3_nt: TGTGCCAGCAGCACCCTAGGGGGGGTTCAGTTCTTC; cdr3_aa: CASSTLGGVQFF
j_call: TRBJ2-1; d_call: TRBD1; clone_size: many; v_call: TRBV7-9; cdr3_nt: TGTGCCAGCAGCTTGGAGACAGGGGTCCACAATGAGCAGTTCTTC; cdr3_aa: CASSLETGVHNEQFF
j_call: TRBJ2-7; d_call: .; clone_size: many; v_call: TRBV7-8; cdr3_nt: TGTGCCAGCAGCTTAGGGTTGGGGGGTCCCGAGCAGTACTTC; cdr3_aa: CASSLGLGGPEQYF
j_call: TRBJ1-5; d_call: .; clone_size: few; v_call: TRBV7-9; cdr3_nt: TGTGCCAGCAGCTCTTCCCGGACGGATCGCAATCAGCCCCAGCATTTT; cdr3_aa: CASSSSRTDRNQPQHF
j_call: TRBJ1-2; d_call: .; clone_size: many; v_call: TRBV7-9; cdr3_nt: TGTGCCAGCAGTTTGGGGCGGCACTACACCTTC; cdr3_aa: CASSLGRHYTF
j_call: TRBJ2-1; d_call: TRBD1; clone_size: many; v_call: TRBV7-9; cdr3_nt: TGTGCCAGCAGCTTCTTCCGGGACAGGGATGACAATGAGCAGTTCTTC; cdr3_aa: CASSFFRDRDDNEQFF
j_call: TRBJ2-4; d_call: TRBD1; clone_size: few; v_call: TRBV5-4; cdr3_nt: TGTGCCAGCAGCGTGACAGGGGAGGAAAACATTCAGTACTTC; cdr3_aa: CASSVTGEENIQYF
j_call: TRBJ1-2; d_call: .; clone_size: few; v_call: TRBV2; cdr3_nt: TGTGCCAGCAGCGGAAACTATGGCTACACCTTC; cdr3_aa: CASSGNYGYTF
j_call: TRBJ2-7; d_call: .; clone_size: few; v_call: TRBV14; cdr3_nt: TGTGCCAGCAGCCAACTATCGTCCCCCTACGAGCAGTACTTC; cdr3_aa: CASSQLSSPYEQYF
j_call: TRBJ1-1; d_call: TRBD1; clone_size: many; v_call: TRBV11-2; cdr3_nt: TGTGCCAGCAGCTTATGGAGGGGACAGGGATTAACTGAAGCTTTCTTT; cdr3_aa: CASSLWRGQGLTEAFF
j_call: TRBJ2-5; d_call: .; clone_size: few; v_call: TRBV3-1; cdr3_nt: TGTGCCAGCAGCCAGTCTCTGGAGGTGACCCAGTACTTC; cdr3_aa: CASSQSLEVTQYF
j_call: TRBJ2-7; d_call: TRBD2; clone_size: few; v_call: TRBV3-1; cdr3_nt: TGTGCCAGCAGCCAAGATAGGGGCGGGAGCTCCTACGAGCAGTACTTC; cdr3_aa: CASSQDRGGSSYEQYF
j_call: TRBJ1-1; d_call: .; clone_size: .; v_call: TRBV9; cdr3_nt: TGTGCCAGCAGCGTAGTTGAAGGGAGGAACACTGAAGCTTTCTTT; cdr3_aa: CASSVVEGRNTEAFF
j_call: TRBJ1-4; d_call: TRBD1; clone_size: many; v_call: TRBV7-8; cdr3_nt: TGTGCCAGCAGCTTAAAAGCGACAGGGGGAAGTTTGATTGGTGAAAAACTGTTTTTT; cdr3_aa: CASSLKATGGSLIGEKLFF
j_call: TRBJ1-2; d_call: TRBD1; clone_size: many; v_call: TRBV7-9; cdr3_nt: TGTGCCAGCAGATCGGGACAGCGCTACTATGGCTACACCTTC; cdr3_aa: CASRSGQRYYGYTF
j_call: TRBJ2-5; d_call: TRBD2; clone_size: many; v_call: TRBV7-9; cdr3_nt: TGTGCCAGCAGCTGGACTAGCGGGAAAGAGACCCAGTACTTC; cdr3_aa: CASSWTSGKETQYF
j_call: TRBJ1-1; d_call: .; clone_size: many; v_call: TRBV7-9; cdr3_nt: TGTGCCAGCAGCCGTCTGCAGGGTAATCGCACTGAAGCTTTCTTT; cdr3_aa: CASSRLQGNRTEAFF
j_call: TRBJ2-2; d_call: TRBD2; clone_size: few; v_call: TRBV6-6; cdr3_nt: TGTGCCAGCAATCTAGCGGCGGCCGGGGAGCTGTTTTTT; cdr3_aa: CASNLAAAGELFF
j_call: TRBJ2-7; d_call: .; clone_size: many; v_call: TRBV10-3; cdr3_nt: TGTGCCATCAGTGATTCAGGGGGGGACGAGCAGTACTTC; cdr3_aa: CAISDSGGDEQYF
j_call: TRBJ2-2; d_call: .; clone_size: many; v_call: TRBV7-7; cdr3_nt: TGTGCCAGCAGCTCCCCCAGGGACGGTCCGAACACCGGGGAGCTGTTTTTT; cdr3_aa: CASSSPRDGPNTGELFF
j_call: TRBJ1-1; d_call: .; clone_size: many; v_call: TRBV12-3/TRBV12-4; cdr3_nt: TGTGCCGTCTCAGGGGAGGCGAACACTGAAGCTTTCTTT; cdr3_aa: CAVSGEANTEAFF
j_call: TRBJ2-1; d_call: TRBD2; clone_size: many; v_call: TRBV6-1; cdr3_nt: TGTGCCAGCAGTGAAGGACGTGCGGGAGGCTTCGAGCAGTTCTTC; cdr3_aa: CASSEGRAGGFEQFF
j_call: TRBJ1-2; d_call: .; clone_size: .; v_call: TRBV19; cdr3_nt: TGTGCCAGTAGACAGGGTGGCTATGGCTACACCTTC; cdr3_aa: CASRQGGYGYTF
j_call: TRBJ2-7; d_call: .; clone_size: few; v_call: TRBV3-1; cdr3_nt: TGTGCCAGCGGTTTGTTGATGAACGAGCAGTACTTC; cdr3_aa: CASGLLMNEQYF
j_call: TRBJ2-6; d_call: TRBD2; clone_size: .; v_call: TRBV29-1; cdr3_nt: TGCAGCGTTGTAAGCGGGGGCGGGGCCAACGTCCTGACTTTC; cdr3_aa: CSVVSGGGANVLTF
j_call: TRBJ2-3; d_call: .; clone_size: many; v_call: TRBV7-3; cdr3_nt: TGTGCCAGCAGCTTAGACAGTGTAAGCACAGATACGCAGTATTTT; cdr3_aa: CASSLDSVSTDTQYF
j_call: TRBJ2-5; d_call: .; clone_size: .; v_call: TRBV7-9; cdr3_nt: TGTGCCAGCAGCTTAGTACGACAGAAAGAGACCCAGTACTTC; cdr3_aa: CASSLVRQKETQYF
j_call: TRBJ2-7; d_call: .; clone_size: many; v_call: TRBV28; cdr3_nt: TGTGCCAGCAGACCTCAACCCGCTTACACGCGATACGAGCAGTACTTC; cdr3_aa: CASRPQPAYTRYEQYF
j_call: TRBJ2-5; d_call: .; clone_size: .; v_call: TRBV6-5; cdr3_nt: TGTGCCAGCACTTTTGACACCTATGGCGGGACCCAGTACTTC; cdr3_aa: CASTFDTYGGTQYF
j_call: TRBJ1-6; d_call: .; clone_size: .; v_call: TRBV27; cdr3_nt: TGTGCCAGTGGCCGCCGCAGGGTGGATCCACCCCTCCACTTT; cdr3_aa: CASGRRRVDPPLHF
j_call: TRBJ2-5; d_call: TRBD1; clone_size: .; v_call: TRBV5-4; cdr3_nt: TGTGCCAGCAGGAACAGGGGCCAAGAGACCCAGTACTTC; cdr3_aa: CASRNRGQETQYF
j_call: TRBJ1-1; d_call: .; clone_size: many; v_call: TRBV7-9; cdr3_nt: TGTGCCAGCAGCCCCTTGACAGGAGCGAGGGCTTTCTTT; cdr3_aa: CASSPLTGARAFF